These T cell receptor beta chains were read from a single sample in a study of blood T cells in healthy people across ages. TCRdb processed the 5' RACE reads anew with MiXCR; each CDR3 protein has one entry. The repertoire holds hundreds of thousands of distinct CDR3 sequences, 49% seen once, with roughly 34% in the top ten. Sequenced material: blood. The receptors originated from a woman aged 60 to 75 in good health. The CDR3 runs from the conserved cysteine through the conserved F or W. A D gene is named only where the DNA matches it firmly. The size field is filled for only some rows; it gives once, few, many or a size class.

v_call,clone_size,d_call,j_call,cdr3_aa,cdr3_nt
TRBV20-1,NA,NA,TRBJ1-3,CSARGGPDDPHSGNTIYF,TGCAGTGCTAGAGGAGGCCCCGACGACCCACACTCTGGAAACACCATATATTTT
TRBV29-1,few,NA,TRBJ2-7,CSVVPGEGAEQYF,TGCAGCGTTGTCCCAGGGGAGGGCGCCGAGCAGTACTTC
TRBV4-2,NA,NA,TRBJ1-1,CASSQAISNTEAFF,TGTGCCAGCAGCCAGGCCATATCTAACACTGAAGCTTTCTTT
TRBV4-3,NA,TRBD1,TRBJ2-4,CASSQAIQGYEQYF,TGCGCCAGCAGCCAAGCCATACAGGGGTATGAGCAGTACTTC
TRBV7-2,NA,NA,TRBJ2-5,CASSLEPGPFGKRYF,TGTGCCAGCAGCTTGGAACCGGGCCCTTTCGGTAAGCGGTACTTC
TRBV9,NA,TRBD2,TRBJ2-5,CASSVAFSGRVYNEQYF,TGTGCCAGCAGCGTAGCTTTTAGCGGGAGAGTCTACAATGAGCAGTACTTC
TRBV30,NA,TRBD1,TRBJ1-6,CAADRDRDSPLHF,TGTGCCGCCGACAGGGACAGGGATTCACCCCTCCACTTT
TRBV13,NA,NA,TRBJ2-7,CASSLEKGLEQYF,TGTGCCAGCAGCTTGGAGAAGGGACTCGAGCAGTACTTC
TRBV25-1,NA,TRBD1,TRBJ2-7,CASSDRDRTIYEQYF,TGTGCCAGCAGTGACCGGGACAGAACTATATACGAGCAGTACTTC
TRBV4-3,NA,TRBD2,TRBJ2-1,CASSQEGGDEQFF,TGCGCCAGCAGCCAAGAGGGGGGGGATGAGCAGTTCTTC
TRBV12-3/TRBV12-4,NA,NA,TRBJ2-5,CASSRTGGGETQYF,TGTGCCAGCAGCCGGACAGGAGGGGGGGAGACCCAGTACTTC
TRBV20-1,few,TRBD2,TRBJ2-7,CSANYWTSGQLLSEQYF,TGCAGTGCCAACTACTGGACTAGCGGGCAGCTTTTGTCCGAGCAGTACTTC
TRBV27,NA,TRBD2,TRBJ2-1,CASGTHIAGGHNEQFF,TGTGCCAGCGGTACCCATATAGCGGGAGGTCACAATGAGCAGTTCTTC
TRBV7-3,NA,TRBD2,TRBJ2-1,CASSPPTSGRAMGDEQFF,TGTGCCAGCAGCCCACCCACTAGCGGGAGGGCCATGGGCGATGAGCAGTTCTTC
TRBV20-1,NA,NA,TRBJ1-5,CSVFRQASNQPQHF,TGCAGTGTGTTCCGACAGGCTAGCAATCAGCCCCAGCATTTT
TRBV7-9,NA,TRBD1,TRBJ1-1,CASSQTAWGQQNTEAFF,TGTGCCAGCAGCCAGACCGCATGGGGACAGCAGAACACTGAAGCTTTCTTT
TRBV20-1,few,TRBD2,TRBJ2-5,CSASRVAGQETQYF,TGCAGTGCTAGCCGGGTAGCGGGACAAGAGACCCAGTACTTC
TRBV4-2,few,NA,TRBJ2-3,CASSQGEASSTDTQYF,TGTGCCAGCAGCCAGGGAGAGGCCTCTAGCACAGATACGCAGTATTTT
TRBV29-1,many,TRBD1,TRBJ1-2,CSAQTGGGYGYTF,TGCAGTGCACAGACAGGGGGCGGCTATGGCTACACCTTC
TRBV29-1,few,TRBD2,TRBJ2-6,CSVELAGFSGANVLTF,TGCAGCGTTGAACTAGCGGGGTTCTCTGGGGCCAACGTCCTGACTTTC
TRBV2,NA,TRBD2,TRBJ2-1,CASSVTYAGGSGEQFF,TGTGCCAGCAGTGTCACGTATGCGGGAGGGAGCGGTGAGCAGTTCTTC
TRBV2,NA,NA,TRBJ1-4,CASKGRENEKLFF,TGTGCCAGCAAGGGACGGGAGAATGAAAAACTGTTTTTT
TRBV9,NA,NA,TRBJ1-6,CASSVANPPLHF,TGTGCCAGCAGCGTAGCTAACCCACCCCTCCACTTT
TRBV6-2/TRBV6-3,NA,NA,TRBJ2-1,CASSYDPDYNEQFF,TGTGCCAGCAGTTACGATCCAGACTACAATGAGCAGTTCTTC
TRBV4-2,once,NA,TRBJ2-2,CASSQDRSQGSGELFF,TGTGCCAGCAGCCAAGACCGTTCTCAGGGGTCGGGGGAGCTGTTTTTT
TRBV4-3,NA,NA,TRBJ2-3,CASSPLRAGGTDTQYF,TGCGCCAGCAGCCCCCTCCGGGCAGGCGGGACAGATACGCAGTATTTT
TRBV7-9,few,NA,TRBJ2-1,CASSLPWGVAGNEQFF,TGTGCCAGCAGCTTGCCTTGGGGGGTCGCTGGAAATGAGCAGTTCTTC
TRBV2,NA,TRBD1,TRBJ2-1,CARLAPGTGYNEQFF,TGTGCCAGACTTGCGCCTGGGACAGGGTACAATGAGCAGTTCTTC
TRBV11-1,NA,TRBD1,TRBJ2-5,CASSHPSGDRPYNEQYF,TGTGCCAGCAGCCACCCTTCCGGGGACAGGCCATACAATGAGCAGTACTTC
TRBV7-2,NA,TRBD2,TRBJ2-2,CASSLRTSAFTGELFF,TGTGCCAGCAGCCTTCGGACTAGCGCGTTCACCGGGGAGCTGTTTTTT
TRBV29-1,NA,TRBD1,TRBJ2-7,CSVGQGVYEQYF,TGCAGCGTCGGACAGGGGGTCTACGAGCAGTACTTC
TRBV7-2,NA,TRBD2,TRBJ2-1,CASSLAGGPREQFF,TGTGCCAGCAGCTTAGCGGGAGGGCCCCGCGAGCAGTTCTTC
TRBV20-1,NA,NA,TRBJ2-5,CSAREGNYQETQYF,TGCAGTGCTAGGGAGGGAAACTACCAAGAGACCCAGTACTTC
TRBV6-2/TRBV6-3,NA,TRBD2,TRBJ2-1,CASTALAGVLRVEQFF,TGTGCCAGCACTGCCCTAGCGGGGGTGTTGAGGGTTGAGCAGTTCTTC
TRBV9,NA,NA,TRBJ2-5,CASSVYGGPKETQYF,TGTGCCAGCAGCGTATACGGGGGCCCAAAAGAGACCCAGTACTTC
TRBV4-3,NA,NA,TRBJ2-1,CASSQDGVLGEQFF,TGCGCCAGCAGCCAAGACGGTGTTCTCGGGGAGCAGTTCTTC
TRBV5-1,NA,NA,TRBJ2-7,CASSLTAGPTNSYEQYF,TGCGCCAGCAGCTTGACCGCAGGGCCAACAAATTCCTACGAGCAGTACTTC
TRBV28,few,TRBD2,TRBJ2-3,CASSLFFRTSGAGLGTQYF,TGTGCCAGCAGTTTATTCTTCCGGACTAGCGGGGCAGGACTCGGTACGCAGTATTTT
TRBV20-1,NA,NA,TRBJ2-4,CSARGTPIAKNIQYF,TGCAGTGCTAGAGGGACACCAATAGCCAAAAACATTCAGTACTTC
TRBV20-1,NA,NA,TRBJ2-7,CSAGPAGTTYEQYF,TGCAGTGCCGGACCCGCAGGGACCACCTACGAGCAGTACTTC
TRBV6-1,few,TRBD1,TRBJ2-7,CASSDQTGGYYEQYF,TGTGCCAGCAGTGACCAAACAGGGGGTTACTACGAGCAGTACTTC
TRBV20-1,NA,TRBD2,TRBJ2-1,CSARDGLAGVHEQFF,TGCAGTGCTAGGGACGGACTAGCGGGAGTCCATGAGCAGTTCTTC
TRBV6-4,once,TRBD2,TRBJ2-7,CASSVGGRPYEQYF,TGTGCCAGCAGTGTGGGCGGGAGGCCCTACGAGCAGTACTTC
TRBV18,NA,NA,TRBJ2-7,CASHSSYNEQYF,TGTGCCAGCCACAGCTCCTACAATGAGCAGTACTTC
TRBV20-1,NA,TRBD1,TRBJ1-2,CSAIDRGADYGYTF,TGCAGTGCTATCGACAGGGGAGCGGACTATGGCTACACCTTC
TRBV7-9,NA,NA,TRBJ2-1,CASSPPRSYNEQFF,TGTGCCAGCAGCCCCCCGCGGTCCTACAATGAGCAGTTCTTC
TRBV9,NA,TRBD2,TRBJ2-5,CASSPAGTSGSIEQYF,TGTGCCAGCAGCCCGGCGGGGACTAGCGGGAGTATTGAGCAGTACTTC
TRBV9,NA,TRBD1,TRBJ1-2,CASSEGVDRLLYGYTF,TGTGCCAGCAGCGAGGGTGTGGACAGGCTCCTCTATGGCTACACCTTC
TRBV5-1,NA,NA,TRBJ2-3,CASSLVGGTQYF,TGCGCTAGCAGCTTGGTGGGAGGCACGCAGTATTTT
TRBV6-5,NA,TRBD2,TRBJ2-3,CASRPPLAAQEYF,TGTGCCAGCAGACCGCCACTAGCGGCCCAGGAGTATTTT